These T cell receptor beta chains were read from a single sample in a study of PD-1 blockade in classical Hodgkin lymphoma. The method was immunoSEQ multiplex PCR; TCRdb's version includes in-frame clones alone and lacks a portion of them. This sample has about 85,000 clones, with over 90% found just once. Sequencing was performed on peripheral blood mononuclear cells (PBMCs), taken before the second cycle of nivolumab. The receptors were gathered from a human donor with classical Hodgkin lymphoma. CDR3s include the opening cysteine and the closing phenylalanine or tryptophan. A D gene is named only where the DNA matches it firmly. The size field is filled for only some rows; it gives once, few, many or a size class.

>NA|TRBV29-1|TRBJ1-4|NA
CSVEQSSEKLFF
TGCAGCGTTGAACAGTCCTCAGAAAAACTGTTTTTT
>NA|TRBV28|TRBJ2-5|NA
CASSNHRGVGGTQYF
TGTGCCAGCAGTAACCACAGGGGCGTGGGGGGGACCCAGTACTTC
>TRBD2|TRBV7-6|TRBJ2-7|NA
CASSLASGGGEQYF
TGTGCCAGCAGCTTAGCTAGCGGGGGAGGCGAGCAGTACTTC
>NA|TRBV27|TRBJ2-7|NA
CASSPRGQSGEQYF
TGTGCCAGCAGTCCAAGAGGCCAATCGGGGGAGCAGTACTTC
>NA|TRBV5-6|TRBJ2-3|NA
CASSLPGRATDTQYF
TGTGCCAGCAGCTTGCCGGGTCGGGCGACAGATACGCAGTATTTT
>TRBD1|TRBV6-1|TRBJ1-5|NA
CASRPRGNSNQPQHF
TGTGCCAGCAGACCCAGGGGGAATAGCAATCAGCCCCAGCATTTT
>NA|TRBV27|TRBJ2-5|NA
CASSLIVSQETQYF
TGTGCCAGCAGCCTTATTGTCAGTCAAGAGACCCAGTACTTC
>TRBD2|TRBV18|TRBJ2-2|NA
CASSPGTSVGELFF
TGTGCCAGCTCACCAGGGACTAGTGTCGGGGAGCTGTTTTTT
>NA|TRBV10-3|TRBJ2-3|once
CAISESPSGGSTDTQYF
TGTGCCATCAGTGAGTCTCCTAGTGGCGGAAGCACAGATACGCAGTATTTT
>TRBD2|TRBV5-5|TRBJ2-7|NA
CASSRQGLADYEQYF
TGTGCCAGCAGTCGGCAGGGACTAGCGGACTACGAGCAGTACTTC
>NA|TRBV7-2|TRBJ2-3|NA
CASSLGSEGTDTQYF
TGTGCCAGCAGCTTAGGGTCAGAGGGCACAGATACGCAGTATTTT
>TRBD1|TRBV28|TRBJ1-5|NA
CASSFGDRGNQPQHF
TGTGCCAGCAGTTTTGGGGACAGGGGGAATCAGCCCCAGCATTTT
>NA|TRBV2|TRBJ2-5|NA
CASSVQLQETQYF
TGTGCCAGCAGTGTCCAGCTCCAAGAGACCCAGTACTTC
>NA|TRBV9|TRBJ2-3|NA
CASSGSGTDTQYF
TGTGCCAGCAGCGGGTCGGGGACAGATACGCAGTATTTT
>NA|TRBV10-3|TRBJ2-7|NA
CAISEFPQGSGYEQYF
TGTGCCATCAGTGAGTTTCCCCAGGGGTCAGGCTACGAGCAGTACTTC
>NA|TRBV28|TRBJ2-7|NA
CASSLSRTVEQYF
TGTGCCAGCAGTTTATCGAGGACAGTCGAGCAGTACTTC
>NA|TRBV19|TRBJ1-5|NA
CASSIRRDSNQPQHF
TGTGCCAGTAGTATACGCAGGGATAGCAATCAGCCCCAGCATTTT
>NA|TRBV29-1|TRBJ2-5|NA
CSVLRPQETQYF
TGCAGCGTTCTTCGGCCACAAGAGACCCAGTACTTC
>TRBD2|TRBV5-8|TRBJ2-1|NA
CASSLFLAGLDEQFF
TGTGCCAGCAGCTTGTTCCTAGCGGGACTCGATGAGCAGTTCTTC
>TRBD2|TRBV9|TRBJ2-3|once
CASSFSSGRVRDTQYF
TGTGCCAGCAGTTTCTCTAGCGGGAGAGTGCGGGATACGCAGTATTTT
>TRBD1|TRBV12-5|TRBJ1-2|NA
CASGLDQNTGVYGYTF
TGTGCTAGTGGTTTGGACCAAAATACAGGGGTCTATGGCTACACCTTC
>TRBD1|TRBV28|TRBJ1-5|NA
CASGPPGQGKNQPQHF
TGTGCCAGCGGGCCTCCGGGACAGGGGAAAAATCAGCCCCAGCATTTT
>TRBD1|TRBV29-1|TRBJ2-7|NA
CSVVTSQGAPPYEQYF
TGCAGCGTCGTGACCTCACAGGGGGCTCCCCCCTACGAGCAGTACTTC
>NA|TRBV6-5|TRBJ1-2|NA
CASSSNRGFYGYTF
TGTGCCAGCAGTTCAAACCGGGGGTTCTATGGCTACACCTTC
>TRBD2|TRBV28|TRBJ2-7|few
CASKILAGESSYEQYF
TGTGCCAGCAAAATCTTAGCGGGAGAGAGCTCCTACGAGCAGTACTTC
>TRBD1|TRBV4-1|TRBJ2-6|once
CASSHSGTGSTGANVLTF
TGCGCCAGCAGCCATTCCGGGACAGGGTCCACTGGGGCCAACGTCCTGACTTTC
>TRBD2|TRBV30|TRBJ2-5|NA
CAWRSSGQETQYF
TGTGCCTGGAGGTCTAGCGGACAAGAGACCCAGTACTTC
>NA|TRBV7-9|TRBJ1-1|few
CASSTPGQNTEAFF
TGTGCCAGCAGCACCCCAGGACAGAACACTGAAGCTTTCTTT
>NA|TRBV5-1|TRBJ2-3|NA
CASSPSTDTQYF
TGCGCCAGCAGCCCCAGCACAGATACGCAGTATTTT
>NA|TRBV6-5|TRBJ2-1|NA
CASSYEGYEQFF
TGTGCCAGCAGTTACGAGGGCTATGAGCAGTTCTTC
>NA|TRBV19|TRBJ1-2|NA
CASSIKGIRAHYGYTF
TGTGCCAGTAGTATAAAGGGGATACGGGCGCACTATGGCTACACCTTC